This T cell receptor beta chain was sequenced during a study of blood T cell repertoires in COVID-19. Study as a whole: Specimens from acute and convalescent COVID-19 originated in the United States, Italy and Spain.

The Seattle site enrolled patients during active infection and followed them longitudinally. This CDR3 has 15 amino acids. Original data processing: Amplification of reference gene primers was used by the study to estimate nucleated cell counts. Measured with immunoSEQ multiplex PCR; TCRdb has only the in-frame clones, and not every one. The V and J calls and the clone size are those of that table, but D and trimming were determined from the DNA. This table has about 82,000 clones, roughly 78% appearing once. This clone was counted once. The receptor was isolated from a man in his 60s with COVID-19, enrolled during active disease. This chain joins TRBV21-1 and TRBJ2-5; the table calls TRBD1, which could not be checked here. TRBV21-1 is flagged as a pseudogene. Sequencing input: peripheral blood. For the CDR3, the DNA is TGTGCCAGCAGCAAAGAGGGGGAGCACCCGGGGACCCAGTACTTC. Its translation: CASSKEGEHPGTQYF.